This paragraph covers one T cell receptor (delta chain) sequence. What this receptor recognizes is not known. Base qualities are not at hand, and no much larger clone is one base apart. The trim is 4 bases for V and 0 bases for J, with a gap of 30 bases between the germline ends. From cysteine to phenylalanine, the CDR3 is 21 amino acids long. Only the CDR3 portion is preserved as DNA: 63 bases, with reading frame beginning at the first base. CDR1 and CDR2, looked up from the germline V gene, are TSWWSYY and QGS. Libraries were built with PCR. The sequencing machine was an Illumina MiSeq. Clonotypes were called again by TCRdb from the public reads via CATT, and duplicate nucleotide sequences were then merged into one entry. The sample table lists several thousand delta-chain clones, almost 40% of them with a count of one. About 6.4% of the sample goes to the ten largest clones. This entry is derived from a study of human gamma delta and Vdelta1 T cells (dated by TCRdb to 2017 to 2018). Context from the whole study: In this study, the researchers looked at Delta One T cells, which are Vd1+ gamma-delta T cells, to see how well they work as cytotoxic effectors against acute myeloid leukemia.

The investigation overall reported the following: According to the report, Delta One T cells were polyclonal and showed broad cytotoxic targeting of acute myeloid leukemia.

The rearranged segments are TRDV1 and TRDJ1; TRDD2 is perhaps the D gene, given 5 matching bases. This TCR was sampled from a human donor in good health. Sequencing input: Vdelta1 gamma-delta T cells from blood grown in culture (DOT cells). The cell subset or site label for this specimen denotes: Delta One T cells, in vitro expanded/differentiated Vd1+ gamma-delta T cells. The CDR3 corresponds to CALGGLPVPVDVLLYTDKLIF. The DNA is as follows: TGTGCTCTTGGGGGACTGCCAGTTCCTGTGGATGTTCTCTTGTACACCGATAAACTCATCTTT.